This TCR beta chain derives from a study of cytomegalovirus exposure and HLA in healthy donors. About the research overall: Membership in the Caucasian-associated ancestry cluster was found for 65% to 85% of nearly 400 genotyped donors.

PCR was performed using 60 Vbeta and 13 Jbeta primers. Some clones are missing from TCRdb's copy, which holds only in-frame ones; the method was immunoSEQ multiplex PCR. The sample holds 130,000 or so clones. This CDR3 contains 11 residues. Trimming cost V 7 bases and J 2 bases, with 4 bases left between them. The germline gives CDR1 MDHEN, CDR2 SYDVKM. J is TRBJ2-3 and V is TRBV28; D not resolved. The sequence came from a woman aged 40 to 50 in good health and CMV-seronegative. Material for sequencing was PBMCs. CDR3 in DNA: TGTGCCAGCACCTCCACAGATACGCAGTATTTT. This codes for CASTSTDTQYF.